One sample yielded the 8 T cell receptor beta chains listed below, sequenced in a study of beta chain features in type 1 diabetes. Reverse transcribing all isolated RNA meant expressed TCRB transcripts were sequenced. The protocol was immunoSEQ multiplex PCR, while the TCRdb copy is restricted to in-frame clones and leaves out a portion. The data contain hundreds of thousands of clones, more than 12% of them seen just once; the ten biggest clones take up less than 0.04%. No antigen is known for these receptors. Study results and limitations: All four CD4+ subsets of Type 1 diabetes patients contained TCRB CDR3s that were moderately but significantly shorter.

The specimen was naive CD4+ T cells from blood. The receptors were gathered from a young man with type 1 diabetes.

The DNA for the CDR3 is TGTGCCTCTGGGGGAGGTGGTCAGCCCCAGCATTTT. Its translation is CASGGGGQPQHF. V and J are TRBV7-2 and TRBJ1-5; TRBD1 might be the D (5 bases). This CDR3 comprises 12 residues. V lost 11 bases to trimming and J lost 6 bases, with 14 bases between them. Germline V lookup: CDR1 SGHTA, CDR2 FQGNSA.

This clone was detected only once. The chain has TRBV15 and TRBJ2-6; 8 bases agree with TRBD1. V shed 0 bases and J 4 bases; nucleotides not matched to a gene: 8. Germline CDR1 reads LNHNV; CDR2 reads YYDKDF (reference sequence). The CDR3 is 18 amino acids. CDR3 in DNA: TGTGCCACCAGCAGAGAGCAGGGGGCGACCCGAGGGGCCAACGTCCTGACTTTC. Protein sequence: CATSREQGATRGANVLTF.

The V and J genes are TRBV10-3 and TRBJ2-7; 8 bases match TRBD1. Germline CDR1 ENHRY, CDR2 SYGVKD. After removal of 0 bases from V and 0 bases from J, the junction contained 1 base not matched to a gene. The CDR3 consists of 15 residues. DNA for the CDR3: TGTGCCATCAGTGAGTCCCAGGGGGCCTCCTACGAGCAGTACTTC. Translation gives CAISESQGASYEQYF.

This clone was seen only a few times. This sequence joins TRBV7-2 and TRBJ1-1; D is ambiguous. The CDR3 spans 13 residues. Germline CDR1 reads SGHTA; CDR2 reads FQGNSA. The ends were cut back, 0 bases at V and 3 bases at J, with 5 bases in the middle. The CDR3 loop is CASSLASYTEAFF. Here the CDR3 DNA reads TGTGCCAGCAGCTTAGCTTCCTACACTGAAGCTTTCTTT.

This clone was detected a few times. The rearrangement joins TRBV29-1 to TRBJ2-5, with 8 bases identical to TRBD2. The CDR3 runs 12 residues. Trimming cost V 7 bases and J 3 bases; bases outside gene matches: 4. Germline V gene lookup returns CDR1 SQVTM and CDR2 ANQGSEA. The CDR3 DNA is TGCAGCGGATCAGCGGGAGAAGAGACCCAGTACTTC. Its translation: CSGSAGEETQYF.

In this sample, this clone turned up a few times. At one end, the junction sequence differs from germline, possibly due to a read error. The CDR3 bases are TGTGCCAGCAGCTTAACGGGCTTC. This sequence encodes CASSLTGF. V usage is TRBV7-9 and J usage is TRBJ1-2, with D uncertain. Germline-derived CDR1 and CDR2 are SEHNR and FQNEAQ (reference sequence). The CDR3 has 8 amino acids.

There are a few counts of this clone. CDR3 nucleotides: TGTGCCAGCAGCGGGACCTACAGGGCACAAGAGACCCAGTACTTC. Translation gives CASSGTYRAQETQYF. V gene TRBV9 combines with J gene TRBJ2-5; a possible D gene is TRBD1 (6 bases). V gave up 3 bases and J gave up 2 bases, with 14 bases separating them. This CDR3 has 15 residues. Looked up from germline, CDR1 is SGDLS and CDR2 is YYNGEE. The full variable domain, in which reference TRBV9 and TRBJ2-5 provide the parts outside the CDR3, is DSGVTQTPKHLITATGQRVTLRCSPRSGDLSVYWYQQSLDQGLQFLIQYYNGEERAKGNILERFSAQQFPDLHSELNLSSLELGDSALYFCASSGTYRAQETQYFGPGTRLLVL.

This clone was seen more than once but under ten times. This sequence joins TRBV29-1 and TRBJ2-5; TRBD1 agrees at 8 bases. V trimming: 7 bases; J trimming: 2 bases; junction bases outside the gene matches: 9. CDR3 length: 14 amino acids. Germline CDR1 reads SQVTM; CDR2 reads ANQGSEA. CDR3 loop: CSASAQGAQETQYF. As DNA, the CDR3 is TGCAGCGCCTCAGCCCAGGGGGCACAAGAGACCCAGTACTTC.